This T cell receptor beta chain came from a study of post-analysis software for immune sequencing data. Study as a whole: Courses of disease covered relapsing-remitting, secondary progressive and progressive-relapsing multiple sclerosis. Regarding the study as a whole: Patients showed TRBV5-6, TRBV5-1 and TRBV20-1 among five TRBV segments more frequent than in controls. Normalized Chao1 diversity was significantly lower in multiple sclerosis patients than in controls.

Unique molecular identifiers were carried by the TCR beta cDNA libraries. Input amounts of 1 to 10 million T cells were used. These gave about 500,000 cDNA molecules, so each molecule approximated one T cell. TCRdb re-called the PCR reads through MiXCR, storing one row per CDR3 protein. The table lists 700,000 to 800,000 distinct CDR3 sequences, roughly 27% of them singletons. Trimming cost V 2 bases and J 4 bases; bases outside gene matches: 13. The germline V gene has CDR1 MDHEN and CDR2 SYDVKM. This CDR3 is built from 18 residues. A note on this clonotype: Its specificity is unknown.

V usage is TRBV28 and J usage is TRBJ2-5; 10 bases agree with TRBD1. The TCR comes from a girl aged 5-17 years with multiple sclerosis. The sequencing input was blood. The chain's CDR3 is CASSLPFGQGGSRETQYF. CDR3 in DNA: TGTGCCAGCAGTTTACCCTTTGGACAGGGGGGGAGTCGAGAGACCCAGTACTTC.